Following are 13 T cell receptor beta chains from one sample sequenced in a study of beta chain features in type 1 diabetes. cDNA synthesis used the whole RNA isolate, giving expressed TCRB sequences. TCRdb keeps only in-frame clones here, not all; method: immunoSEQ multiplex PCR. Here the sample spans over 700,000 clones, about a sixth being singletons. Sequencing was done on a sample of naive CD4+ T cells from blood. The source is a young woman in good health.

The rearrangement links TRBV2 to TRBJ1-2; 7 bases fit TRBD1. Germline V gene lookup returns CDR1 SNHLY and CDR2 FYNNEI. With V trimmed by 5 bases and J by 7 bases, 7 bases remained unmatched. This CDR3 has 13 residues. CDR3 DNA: TGTGCCAGCAGTCTTCGACAGGGCCCTGGCTACACCTTC. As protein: CASSLRQGPGYTF.

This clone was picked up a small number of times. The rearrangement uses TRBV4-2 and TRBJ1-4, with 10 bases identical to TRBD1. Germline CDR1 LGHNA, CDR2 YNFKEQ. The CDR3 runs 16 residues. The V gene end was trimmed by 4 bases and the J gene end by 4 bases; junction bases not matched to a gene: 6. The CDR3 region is CASSRTWDRGNEKLFF. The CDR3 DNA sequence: TGTGCCAGCAGCCGAACCTGGGACAGGGGTAATGAAAAACTGTTTTTT.

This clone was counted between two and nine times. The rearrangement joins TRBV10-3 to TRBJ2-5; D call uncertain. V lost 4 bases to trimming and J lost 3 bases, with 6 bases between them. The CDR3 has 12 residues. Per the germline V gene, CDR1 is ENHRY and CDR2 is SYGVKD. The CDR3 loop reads CAISGQKETQYF. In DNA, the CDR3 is TGTGCCATCAGTGGTCAGAAAGAGACCCAGTACTTC.

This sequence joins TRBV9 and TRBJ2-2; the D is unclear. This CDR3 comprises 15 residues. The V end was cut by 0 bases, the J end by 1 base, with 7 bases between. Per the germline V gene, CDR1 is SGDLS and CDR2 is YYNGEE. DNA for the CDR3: TGTGCCAGCAGCGTAGCTCTAGAGAACACCGGGGAGCTGTTTTTT. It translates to CASSVALENTGELFF.

This chain's CDR3 is CASRPPGTSNTEAFF. The CDR3 nucleotides are TGTGCCAGCAGGCCCCCCGGGACATCGAACACTGAAGCTTTCTTT. The rearrangement joins TRBV6-5 to TRBJ1-1, with D possibly TRBD1 on 6 matching bases. Trimming left V 6 bases short and J 1 base short, with 15 bases between. Germline values: CDR1 MNHEY, CDR2 SVGAGI. The CDR3 consists of 15 residues.

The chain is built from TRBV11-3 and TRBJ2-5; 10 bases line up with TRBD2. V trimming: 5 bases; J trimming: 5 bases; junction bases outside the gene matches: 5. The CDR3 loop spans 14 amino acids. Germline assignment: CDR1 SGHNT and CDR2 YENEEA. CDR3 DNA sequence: TGTGCCAGCAGCAACCCGGGACTAGCGGAGACCCAGTACTTC. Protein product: CASSNPGLAETQYF. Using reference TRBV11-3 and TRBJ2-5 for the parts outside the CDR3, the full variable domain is EAGVVQSPRYKIIEKKQPVAFWCNPISGHNTLYWYLQNLGQGPELLIRYENEEAVDDSQLPKDRFSAERLKGVDSTLKIQPAELGDSAVYLCASSNPGLAETQYFGPGTRLLVL.

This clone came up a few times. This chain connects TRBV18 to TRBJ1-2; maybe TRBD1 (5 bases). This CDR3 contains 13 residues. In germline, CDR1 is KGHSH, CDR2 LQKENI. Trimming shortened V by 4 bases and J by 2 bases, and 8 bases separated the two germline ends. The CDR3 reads CASSRRENYGYTF. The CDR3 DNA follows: TGTGCCAGCTCACGCAGGGAAAACTATGGCTACACCTTC. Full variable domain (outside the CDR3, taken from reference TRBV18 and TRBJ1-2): NAGVMQNPRHLVRRRGQEARLRCSPMKGHSHVYWYRQLPEEGLKFMVYLQKENIIDESGMPKERFSAEFPKEGPSILRIQQVVRGDSAAYFCASSRRENYGYTFGSGTRLTVV.

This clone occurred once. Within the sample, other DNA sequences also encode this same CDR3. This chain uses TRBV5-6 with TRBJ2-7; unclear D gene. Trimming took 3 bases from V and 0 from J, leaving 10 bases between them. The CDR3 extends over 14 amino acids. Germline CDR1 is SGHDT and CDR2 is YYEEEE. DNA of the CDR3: TGTGCCAGCAGCTCGTCCCCTCTCTCCTACGAGCAGTACTTC. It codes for CASSSSPLSYEQYF.

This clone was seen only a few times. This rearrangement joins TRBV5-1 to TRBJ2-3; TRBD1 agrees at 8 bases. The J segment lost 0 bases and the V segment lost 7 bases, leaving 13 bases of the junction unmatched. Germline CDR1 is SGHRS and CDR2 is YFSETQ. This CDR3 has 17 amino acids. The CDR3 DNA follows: TGCGCCAGCGCCAAATCCTGGACAGGGCCTAGCACAGATACGCAGTATTTT. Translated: CASAKSWTGPSTDTQYF.

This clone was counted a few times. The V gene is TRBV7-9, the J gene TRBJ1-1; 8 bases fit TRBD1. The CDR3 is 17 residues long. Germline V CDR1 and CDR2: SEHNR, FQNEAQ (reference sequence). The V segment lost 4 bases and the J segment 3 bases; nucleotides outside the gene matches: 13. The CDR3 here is CASSSTGVTTKDTEAFF. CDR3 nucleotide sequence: TGTGCCAGCAGCTCGACAGGGGTGACAACTAAGGACACTGAAGCTTTCTTT.

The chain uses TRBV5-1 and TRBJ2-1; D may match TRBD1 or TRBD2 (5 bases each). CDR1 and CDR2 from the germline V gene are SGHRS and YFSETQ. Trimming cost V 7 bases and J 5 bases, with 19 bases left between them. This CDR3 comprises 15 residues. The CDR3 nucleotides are TGCGCCAGCTCATCAGGGACCGTGGGAAACAATGAGCAGTTCTTC. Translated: CASSSGTVGNNEQFF.

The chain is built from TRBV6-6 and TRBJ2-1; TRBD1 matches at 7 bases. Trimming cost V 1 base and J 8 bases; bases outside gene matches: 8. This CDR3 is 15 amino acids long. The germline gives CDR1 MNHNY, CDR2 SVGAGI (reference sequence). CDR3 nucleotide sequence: TGTGCCAGCAGTTACTTAGTCGGGGACAGTCATGAGCAGTTCTTC. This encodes CASSYLVGDSHEQFF.

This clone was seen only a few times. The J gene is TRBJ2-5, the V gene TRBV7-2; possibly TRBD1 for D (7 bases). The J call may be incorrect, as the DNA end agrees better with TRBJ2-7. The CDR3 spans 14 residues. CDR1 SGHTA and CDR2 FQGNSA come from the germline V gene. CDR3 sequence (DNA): TGTGCCAGCAGCTTGGCCAGGGGGGTCTACGAGCAGTACTTC. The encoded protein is CASSLARGVYEQYF.